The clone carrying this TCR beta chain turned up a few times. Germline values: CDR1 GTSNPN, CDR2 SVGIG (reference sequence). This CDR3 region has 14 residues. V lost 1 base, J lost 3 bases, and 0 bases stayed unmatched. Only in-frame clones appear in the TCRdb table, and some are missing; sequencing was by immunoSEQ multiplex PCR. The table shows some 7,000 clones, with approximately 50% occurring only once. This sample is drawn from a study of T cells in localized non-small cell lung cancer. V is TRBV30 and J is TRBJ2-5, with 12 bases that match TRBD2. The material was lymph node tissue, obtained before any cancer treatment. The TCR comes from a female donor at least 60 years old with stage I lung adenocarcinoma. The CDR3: CAWSGLAGEETQYF. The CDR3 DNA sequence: TGTGCCTGGAGTGGACTAGCGGGAGAAGAGACCCAGTACTTC.